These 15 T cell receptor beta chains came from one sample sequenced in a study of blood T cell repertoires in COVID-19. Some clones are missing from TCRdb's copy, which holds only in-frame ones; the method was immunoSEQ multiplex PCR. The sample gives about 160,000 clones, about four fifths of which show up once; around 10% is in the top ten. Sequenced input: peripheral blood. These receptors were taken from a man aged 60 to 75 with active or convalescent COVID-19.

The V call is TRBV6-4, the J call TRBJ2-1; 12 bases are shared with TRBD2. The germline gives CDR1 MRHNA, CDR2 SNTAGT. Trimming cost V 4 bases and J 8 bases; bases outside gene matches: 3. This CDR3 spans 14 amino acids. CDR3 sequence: CASSASGGVDEQFF. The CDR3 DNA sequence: TGTGCCAGCAGTGCTAGCGGGGGGGTCGATGAGCAGTTCTTC.

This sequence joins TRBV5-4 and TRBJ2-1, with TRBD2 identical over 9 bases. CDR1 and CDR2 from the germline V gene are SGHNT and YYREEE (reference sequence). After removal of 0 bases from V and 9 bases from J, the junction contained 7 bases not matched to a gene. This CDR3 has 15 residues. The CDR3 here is CASSLGSGSPLEQFF. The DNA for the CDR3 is TGTGCCAGCAGCTTGGGTAGCGGGAGTCCTCTTGAGCAGTTCTTC.

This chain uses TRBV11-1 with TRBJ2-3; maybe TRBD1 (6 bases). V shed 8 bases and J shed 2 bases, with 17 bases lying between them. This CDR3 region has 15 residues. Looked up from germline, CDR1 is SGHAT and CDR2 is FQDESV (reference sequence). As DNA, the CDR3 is TGTGCCAGCTGCTACGAGGGACATTCCACAGATACGCAGTATTTT. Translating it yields CASCYEGHSTDTQYF.

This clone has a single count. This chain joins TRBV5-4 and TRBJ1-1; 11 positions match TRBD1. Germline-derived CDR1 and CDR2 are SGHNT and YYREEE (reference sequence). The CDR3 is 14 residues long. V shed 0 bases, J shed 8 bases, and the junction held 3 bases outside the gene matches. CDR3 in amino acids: CASSLGTGGREAFF. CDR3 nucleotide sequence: TGTGCCAGCAGCTTGGGGACAGGGGGCAGGGAAGCTTTCTTT. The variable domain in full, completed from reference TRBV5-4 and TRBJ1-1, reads ETGVTQSPTHLIKTRGQQVTLRCSSQSGHNTVSWYQQALGQGPQFIFQYYREEENGRGNFPPRFSGLQFPNYSSELNVNALELDDSALYLCASSLGTGGREAFFGQGTRLTVV.

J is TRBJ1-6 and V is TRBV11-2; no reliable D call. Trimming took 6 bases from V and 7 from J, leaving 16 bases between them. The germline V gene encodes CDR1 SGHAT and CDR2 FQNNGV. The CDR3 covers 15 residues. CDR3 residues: CASSFPVPNNSPLHF. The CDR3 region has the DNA TGTGCCAGCAGTTTCCCGGTTCCTAACAATTCACCCCTCCACTTT.

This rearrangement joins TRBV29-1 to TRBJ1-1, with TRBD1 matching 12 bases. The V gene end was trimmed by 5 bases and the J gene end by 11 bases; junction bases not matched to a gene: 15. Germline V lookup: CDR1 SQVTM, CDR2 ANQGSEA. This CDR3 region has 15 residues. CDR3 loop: CSVWGTGQGAHGAFF. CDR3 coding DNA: TGCAGCGTTTGGGGGACGGGACAGGGGGCCCACGGGGCTTTCTTT.

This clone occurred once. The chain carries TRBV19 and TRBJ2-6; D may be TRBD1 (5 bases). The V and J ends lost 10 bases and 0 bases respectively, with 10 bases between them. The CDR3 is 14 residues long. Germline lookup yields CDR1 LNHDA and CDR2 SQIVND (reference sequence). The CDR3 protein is CATSQGSGANVLTF. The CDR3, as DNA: TGTGCCACCTCCCAGGGCTCTGGGGCCAACGTCCTGACTTTC.

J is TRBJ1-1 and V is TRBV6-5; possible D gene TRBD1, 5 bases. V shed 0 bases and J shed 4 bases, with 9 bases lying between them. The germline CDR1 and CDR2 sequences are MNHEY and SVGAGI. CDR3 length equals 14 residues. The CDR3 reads CASSYSAGGTEAFF. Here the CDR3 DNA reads TGTGCCAGCAGTTACTCTGCCGGGGGCACTGAAGCTTTCTTT.

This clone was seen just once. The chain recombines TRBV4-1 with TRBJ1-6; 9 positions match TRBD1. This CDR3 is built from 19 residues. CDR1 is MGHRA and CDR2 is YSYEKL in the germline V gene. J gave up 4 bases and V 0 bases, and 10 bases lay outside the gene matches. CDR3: CASSQEWNPGQGYNSPLHF. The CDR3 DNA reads TGCGCCAGCAGCCAAGAATGGAATCCAGGACAGGGGTATAATTCACCCCTCCACTTT.

CDR3 nucleotide sequence: TGTGCCAGCAGCTTATACGAGGGAGTGGGGGAGACCCAGTACTTC. It translates to CASSLYEGVGETQYF. This chain uses TRBV7-9 with TRBJ2-5; tentatively, D is TRBD2 (5 bases). This CDR3 spans 15 amino acids. Germline V gives CDR1 SEHNR, CDR2 FQNEAQ (reference sequence). V lost 2 bases and J lost 5, with 15 bases in between. The full variable domain, rest sourced from reference TRBV7-9 and TRBJ2-5, is DTGVSQNPRHKITKRGQNVTFRCDPISEHNRLYWYRQTLGQGPEFLTYFQNEAQLEKSRLLSDRFSAERPKGSFSTLEIQRTEQGDSAMYLCASSLYEGVGETQYFGPGTRLLVL.

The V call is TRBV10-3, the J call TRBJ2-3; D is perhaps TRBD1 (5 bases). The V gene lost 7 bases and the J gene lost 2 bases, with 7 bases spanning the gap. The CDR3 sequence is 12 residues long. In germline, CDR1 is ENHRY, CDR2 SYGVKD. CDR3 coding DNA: TGTGCCATCAAAGGGGACACAGATACGCAGTATTTT. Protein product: CAIKGDTDTQYF.

The CDR3 nucleotides are TGTGCCAGCAGTCCGGGGCGGGACTACACCTTC. As protein: CASSPGRDYTF. The V and J genes are TRBV12-3 or TRBV12-4 and TRBJ1-2; possible D gene TRBD1, 5 bases. CDR3 size: 11 residues. Deletions cut 5 bases from V and 10 bases from J, with 11 bases between.

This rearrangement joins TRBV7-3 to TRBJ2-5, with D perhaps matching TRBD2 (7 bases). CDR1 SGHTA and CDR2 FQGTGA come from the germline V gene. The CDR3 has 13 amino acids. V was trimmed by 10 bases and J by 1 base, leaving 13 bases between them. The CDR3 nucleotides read TGTGCCACCGCACGGGGGGCCCAAGAGACCCAGTACTTC. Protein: CATARGAQETQYF.

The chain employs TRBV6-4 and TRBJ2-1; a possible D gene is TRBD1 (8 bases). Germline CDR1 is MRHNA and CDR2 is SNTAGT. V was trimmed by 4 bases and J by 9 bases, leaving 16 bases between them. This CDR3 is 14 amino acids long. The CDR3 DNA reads TGTGCCAGCAGTGCTAACAGGGGGGGGAGTGAGCAGTTCTTC. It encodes CASSANRGGSEQFF.

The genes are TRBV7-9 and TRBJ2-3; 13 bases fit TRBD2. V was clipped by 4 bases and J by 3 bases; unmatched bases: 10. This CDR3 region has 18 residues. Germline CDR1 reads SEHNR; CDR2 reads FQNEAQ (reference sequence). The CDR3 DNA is TGTGCCAGCAGCTCCCGACTAGCGGGAGGAAGTTTGACAGATACGCAGTATTTT. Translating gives CASSSRLAGGSLTDTQYF.